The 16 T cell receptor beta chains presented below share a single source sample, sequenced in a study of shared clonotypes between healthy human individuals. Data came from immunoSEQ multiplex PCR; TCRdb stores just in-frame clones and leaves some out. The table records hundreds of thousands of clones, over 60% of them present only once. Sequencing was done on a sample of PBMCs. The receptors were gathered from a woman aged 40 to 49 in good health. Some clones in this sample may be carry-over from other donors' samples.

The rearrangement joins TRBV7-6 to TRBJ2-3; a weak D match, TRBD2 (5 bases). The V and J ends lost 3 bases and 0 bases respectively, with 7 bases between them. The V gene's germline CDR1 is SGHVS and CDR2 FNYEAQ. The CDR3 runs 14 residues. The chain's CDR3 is CASSLEESTDTQYF. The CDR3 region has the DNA TGTGCCAGCAGCTTGGAGGAAAGCACAGATACGCAGTATTTT. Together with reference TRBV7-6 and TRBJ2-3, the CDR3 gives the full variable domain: GAGVSQSPRYKVTKRGQDVALRCDPISGHVSLYWYRQALGQGPEFLTYFNYEAQQDKSGLPNDRFSAERPEGSISTLTIQRTEQRDSAMYRCASSLEESTDTQYFGPGTRLTVL.

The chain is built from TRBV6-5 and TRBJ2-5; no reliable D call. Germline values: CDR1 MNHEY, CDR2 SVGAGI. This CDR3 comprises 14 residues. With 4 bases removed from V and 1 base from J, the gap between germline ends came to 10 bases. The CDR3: CASSWVSTQETQYF. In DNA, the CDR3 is TGTGCCAGCAGTTGGGTCAGTACCCAAGAGACCCAGTACTTC.

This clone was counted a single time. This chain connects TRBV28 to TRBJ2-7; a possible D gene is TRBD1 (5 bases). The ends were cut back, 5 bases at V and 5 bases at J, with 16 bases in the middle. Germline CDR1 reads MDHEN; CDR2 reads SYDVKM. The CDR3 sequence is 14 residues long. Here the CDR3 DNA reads TGTGCCAGCAGTCTTGTACAGGTCCCCCACGAGCAGTACTTC. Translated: CASSLVQVPHEQYF.

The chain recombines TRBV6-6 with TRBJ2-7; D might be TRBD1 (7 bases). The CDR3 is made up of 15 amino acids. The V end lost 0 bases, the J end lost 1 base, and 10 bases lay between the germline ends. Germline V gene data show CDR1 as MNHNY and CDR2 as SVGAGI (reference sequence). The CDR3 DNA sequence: TGTGCCAGCAGTTACTCGACAGGGAGGTCCTACGAGCAGTACTTC. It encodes CASSYSTGRSYEQYF.

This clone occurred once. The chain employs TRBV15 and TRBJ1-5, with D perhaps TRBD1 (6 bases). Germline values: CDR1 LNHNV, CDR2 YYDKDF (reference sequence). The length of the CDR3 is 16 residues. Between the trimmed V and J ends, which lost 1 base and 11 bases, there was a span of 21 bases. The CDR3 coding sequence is TGTGCCACCAGCAGAGGTCTGATACAGGGAGATCGGTCCCAGCATTTT. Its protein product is CATSRGLIQGDRSQHF.

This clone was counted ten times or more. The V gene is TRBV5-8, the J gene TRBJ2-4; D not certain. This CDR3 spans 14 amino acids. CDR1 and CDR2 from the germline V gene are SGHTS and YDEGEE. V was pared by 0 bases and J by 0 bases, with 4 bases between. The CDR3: CASSLDGAKNIQYF. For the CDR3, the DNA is TGTGCCAGCAGCTTGGACGGAGCCAAAAACATTCAGTACTTC.

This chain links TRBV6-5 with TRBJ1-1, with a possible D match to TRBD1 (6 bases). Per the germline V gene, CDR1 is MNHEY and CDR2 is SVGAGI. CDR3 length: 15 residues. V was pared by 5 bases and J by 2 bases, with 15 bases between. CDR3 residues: CASSTHGTPNTEAFF. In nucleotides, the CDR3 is TGTGCCAGCAGTACCCACGGGACACCAAACACTGAAGCTTTCTTT.

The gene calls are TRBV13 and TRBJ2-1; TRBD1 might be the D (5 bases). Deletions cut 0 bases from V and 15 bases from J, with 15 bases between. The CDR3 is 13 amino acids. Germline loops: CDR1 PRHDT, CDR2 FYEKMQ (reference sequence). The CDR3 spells CASSLGQATRRFF. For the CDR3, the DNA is TGTGCCAGCAGCTTAGGACAGGCCACCCGACGGTTCTTC.

CDR3: CASSSQGIEQFF. CDR3 DNA: TGTGCCAGTAGCAGTCAGGGGATAGAGCAGTTCTTC. The V call is TRBV19, the J call TRBJ2-1; TRBD1 is a possible D gene (6 bases). Germline CDR1 and CDR2: LNHDA and SQIVND (reference sequence). The CDR3 runs 12 residues. V lost 6 bases and J 10 bases, leaving 13 bases between the germline ends.

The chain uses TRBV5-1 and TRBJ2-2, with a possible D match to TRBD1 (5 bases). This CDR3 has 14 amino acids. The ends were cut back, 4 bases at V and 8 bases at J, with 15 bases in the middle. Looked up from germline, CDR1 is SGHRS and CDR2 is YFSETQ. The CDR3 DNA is TGCGCCAGCAGCCCTCAGGGTTCCGCTGGGGAGCTGTTTTTT. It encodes CASSPQGSAGELFF. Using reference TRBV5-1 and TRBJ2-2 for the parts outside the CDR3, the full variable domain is KAGVTQTPRYLIKTRGQQVTLSCSPISGHRSVSWYQQTPGQGLQFLFEYFSETQRNKGNFPGRFSGRQFSNSRSEMNVSTLELGDSALYLCASSPQGSAGELFFGEGSRLTVL.

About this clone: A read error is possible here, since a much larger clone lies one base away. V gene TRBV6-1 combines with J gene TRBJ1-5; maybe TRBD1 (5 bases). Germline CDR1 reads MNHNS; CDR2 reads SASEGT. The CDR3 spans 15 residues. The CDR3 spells CASSEESRGFQPRHF. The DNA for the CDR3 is TGTGCCAGCAGTGAAGAAAGTAGGGGTTTTCAGCCCCGGCATTTT.

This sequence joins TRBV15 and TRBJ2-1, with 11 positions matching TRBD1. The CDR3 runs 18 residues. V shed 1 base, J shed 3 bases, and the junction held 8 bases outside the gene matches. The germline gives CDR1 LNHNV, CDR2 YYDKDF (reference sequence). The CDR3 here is CATSRAGTGGKSYNEQFF. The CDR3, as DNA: TGTGCCACCAGCAGAGCAGGGACAGGGGGGAAGAGCTACAATGAGCAGTTCTTC. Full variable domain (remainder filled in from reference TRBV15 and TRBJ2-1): DAMVIQNPRYQVTQFGKPVTLSCSQTLNHNVMYWYQQKSSQAPKLLFHYYDKDFNNEADTPDNFQSRRPNTSFCFLDIRSPGLGDTAMYLCATSRAGTGGKSYNEQFFGPGTRLTVL.

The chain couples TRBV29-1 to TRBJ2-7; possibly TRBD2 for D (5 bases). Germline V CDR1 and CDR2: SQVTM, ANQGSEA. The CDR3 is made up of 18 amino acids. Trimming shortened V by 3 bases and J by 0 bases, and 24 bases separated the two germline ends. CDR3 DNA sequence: TGCAGCGTTGAGTCAGAGGCTACGGACTCTTCTAGCTCCTACGAGCAGTACTTC. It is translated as CSVESEATDSSSSYEQYF.

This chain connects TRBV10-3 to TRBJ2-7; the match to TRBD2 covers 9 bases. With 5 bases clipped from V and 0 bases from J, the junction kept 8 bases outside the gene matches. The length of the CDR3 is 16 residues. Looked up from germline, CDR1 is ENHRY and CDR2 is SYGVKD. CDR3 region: CAISKALAGSSYEQYF. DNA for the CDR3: TGTGCCATCAGTAAAGCCCTAGCGGGAAGCTCCTACGAGCAGTACTTC.

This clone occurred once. The CDR3 nucleotides are TGTGCCTGGGGACACACTCGGACTAATGAAAAACTGTTTTTT. It is translated as CAWGHTRTNEKLFF. J is TRBJ1-4 and V is TRBV30, with a possible D match to TRBD1 (5 bases). Trimming took 5 bases from V and 2 from J, leaving 12 bases between them. CDR1 and CDR2 (germline): GTSNPN, SVGIG (reference sequence). The CDR3 loop spans 14 amino acids.

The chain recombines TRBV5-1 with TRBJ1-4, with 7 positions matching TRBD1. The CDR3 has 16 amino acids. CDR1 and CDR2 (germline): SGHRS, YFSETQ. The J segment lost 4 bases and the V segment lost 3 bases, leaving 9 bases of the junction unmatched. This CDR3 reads CASSYGTVKINEKLFF. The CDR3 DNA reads TGCGCCAGCAGCTACGGGACAGTAAAGATTAATGAAAAACTGTTTTTT.